A selection of T cell receptor beta chains follows, all from one sample in a study of T cell therapy after organ transplantation. Their target antigens are unknown. Produced via immunoSEQ multiplex PCR; TCRdb's table is partial and in-frame only. The sample shows around 19,000 clones, about 83% of them seen only once. Sequenced here: CD8+ T cells from blood, sampled after autologous CMV-specific T cell therapy. These TCRs come from a human patient who had received a solid organ transplant and had CMV disease. Some T cells may trace back to the graft donor. Both conserved end residues are part of each CDR3. Each record gives: D gene, V gene, J gene, clone size, CDR3 DNA, CDR3 protein. D genes are given only for firm matches. Clone size is shown for a subset of rows, as once, few, many or a class of expanded clone.

d_gene: NA; v_gene: TRBV5-6; j_gene: TRBJ1-3; abundance: NA; CDR3nt: TGTGCCAGCAGCTTGTTAGGACGAGCAAACACCATATATTTT; CDR3aa: CASSLLGRANTIYF
d_gene: TRBD2; v_gene: TRBV5-6; j_gene: TRBJ2-3; abundance: NA; CDR3nt: TGTGCCAGCAGCTGGGGGACTAGCTGGTCCACAGATACGCAGTATTTT; CDR3aa: CASSWGTSWSTDTQYF
d_gene: TRBD1; v_gene: TRBV7-2; j_gene: TRBJ1-1; abundance: few; CDR3nt: TGTGCCAGCAGCCTGGGACAGGGGTATAATGAAGCTTTCTTT; CDR3aa: CASSLGQGYNEAFF
d_gene: TRBD2; v_gene: TRBV6-5; j_gene: TRBJ2-1; abundance: NA; CDR3nt: TGTGCCAGCAGTTACTCGATGTCCGGGAGGGCGGATGAGCAGTTCTTC; CDR3aa: CASSYSMSGRADEQFF
d_gene: NA; v_gene: TRBV6-1; j_gene: TRBJ1-5; abundance: NA; CDR3nt: TGTGCCAGCAACCCCTTAGGGGGTAGCAATCAGCCCCAGCATTTT; CDR3aa: CASNPLGGSNQPQHF
d_gene: NA; v_gene: TRBV5-6; j_gene: TRBJ2-1; abundance: few; CDR3nt: TGTGCCAGCAGCTTGGTCGGTAGCATTCTTGAGCAGTTCTTC; CDR3aa: CASSLVGSILEQFF
d_gene: NA; v_gene: TRBV19; j_gene: TRBJ2-1; abundance: NA; CDR3nt: TGTGCCAGTAGTAATCGGCCAGGGAGTAGGTACAATGAGCAGTTCTTC; CDR3aa: CASSNRPGSRYNEQFF
d_gene: TRBD2; v_gene: TRBV6-4; j_gene: TRBJ2-1; abundance: few; CDR3nt: TGTGCCAGCAGTGAGGGACTAGCGGGAGATGAGCAGTTCTTC; CDR3aa: CASSEGLAGDEQFF
d_gene: NA; v_gene: TRBV10-2; j_gene: TRBJ2-2; abundance: NA; CDR3nt: TGCGCCAGCAGTGAAGGAGGCACCGGGGAGCTGTTTTTT; CDR3aa: CASSEGGTGELFF
d_gene: NA; v_gene: TRBV5-1; j_gene: TRBJ1-2; abundance: NA; CDR3nt: TGCGCCAGCAGCTTGGGGTTCGGGATCCCCGGAGGCTACACCTTC; CDR3aa: CASSLGFGIPGGYTF
d_gene: NA; v_gene: TRBV6-5; j_gene: TRBJ2-2; abundance: NA; CDR3nt: TGTGCCAGCAATGCGGCAGGCAGGCTGTTTTTT; CDR3aa: CASNAAGRLFF
d_gene: TRBD1; v_gene: TRBV29-1; j_gene: TRBJ2-1; abundance: NA; CDR3nt: TGCAGCGTCGAGGGGACAGCTGAGCAGTTCTTC; CDR3aa: CSVEGTAEQFF
d_gene: TRBD1; v_gene: TRBV2; j_gene: TRBJ1-2; abundance: NA; CDR3nt: TGTGCCAGCAGTGGACAGGGGTACTATGGCTACACCTTC; CDR3aa: CASSGQGYYGYTF
d_gene: NA; v_gene: TRBV4-3; j_gene: TRBJ1-4; abundance: NA; CDR3nt: TGCGCCAGCAGCGAGCGAAACAGGGTGGTATTTCCTAATGAAAAACTGTTTTTT; CDR3aa: CASSERNRVVFPNEKLFF
d_gene: NA; v_gene: TRBV5-5; j_gene: TRBJ2-2; abundance: NA; CDR3nt: TGTGCCACCCGGCATTCGGACACCGGGGAGCTGTTTTTT; CDR3aa: CATRHSDTGELFF
d_gene: NA; v_gene: TRBV5-6; j_gene: TRBJ1-2; abundance: NA; CDR3nt: TGTGCCAGCAGCTTGGCCGGGGGCTACACCTTC; CDR3aa: CASSLAGGYTF
d_gene: NA; v_gene: TRBV19; j_gene: TRBJ1-1; abundance: NA; CDR3nt: TGTGCCAGTAGACTGGGGTCAAACACTGAAGCTTTCTTT; CDR3aa: CASRLGSNTEAFF
d_gene: NA; v_gene: TRBV27; j_gene: TRBJ2-1; abundance: NA; CDR3nt: TGTGCCAGCAGTCCCGCTGTGACCGAAAACCAGTACAATGAGCAGTTCTTC; CDR3aa: CASSPAVTENQYNEQFF
d_gene: TRBD2; v_gene: TRBV4-3; j_gene: TRBJ2-3; abundance: NA; CDR3nt: TGCGCCAGCAGCCAAGAGATTGCTAGCGGCATCACAGATACGCAGTATTTT; CDR3aa: CASSQEIASGITDTQYF
d_gene: NA; v_gene: TRBV9; j_gene: TRBJ1-6; abundance: NA; CDR3nt: TGTGCCAGCAGCGTCAGGGGTACGCTCCATTCACCCCTCCACTTT; CDR3aa: CASSVRGTLHSPLHF
d_gene: TRBD1; v_gene: TRBV6-4; j_gene: TRBJ2-7; abundance: NA; CDR3nt: TGTGCCAGCAGTGAGGACAGGGAGTACGAGCAGTACTTC; CDR3aa: CASSEDREYEQYF
d_gene: TRBD1; v_gene: TRBV5-6; j_gene: TRBJ2-7; abundance: NA; CDR3nt: TGTGCCAGCAGCACCGGGACAGGGGGCTACGAGCAGTACTTC; CDR3aa: CASSTGTGGYEQYF
d_gene: NA; v_gene: TRBV19; j_gene: TRBJ2-1; abundance: NA; CDR3nt: TGTGCCAGTACAATGGGGGGAGGCGGGAACAATGAGCAGTTCTTC; CDR3aa: CASTMGGGGNNEQFF
d_gene: TRBD2; v_gene: TRBV7-9; j_gene: TRBJ2-2; abundance: NA; CDR3nt: TGTGCCAGCAGCCCTAGCGGGAGCGGGGAGCTGTTTTTT; CDR3aa: CASSPSGSGELFF
d_gene: NA; v_gene: TRBV9; j_gene: TRBJ1-2; abundance: NA; CDR3nt: TGTGCCAGCAGCGTAGCTGGCACCTATGGCTACACCTTC; CDR3aa: CASSVAGTYGYTF
d_gene: NA; v_gene: TRBV4-3; j_gene: TRBJ2-1; abundance: once; CDR3nt: TGCGCCAGCAGCCAAGATCGGTGGGAAAGGGCTTTGAGCTCCTACAATGAGCAGTTCTTC; CDR3aa: CASSQDRWERALSSYNEQFF
d_gene: NA; v_gene: TRBV11-1; j_gene: TRBJ1-1; abundance: NA; CDR3nt: TGTGCCAGCAGCTTATCACAGAGCATGAACACTGAAGCTTTCTTT; CDR3aa: CASSLSQSMNTEAFF
d_gene: NA; v_gene: TRBV7-9; j_gene: TRBJ2-7; abundance: NA; CDR3nt: TGTGCCAGCAGCTCAGACCTAGAGCAGTACTTC; CDR3aa: CASSSDLEQYF